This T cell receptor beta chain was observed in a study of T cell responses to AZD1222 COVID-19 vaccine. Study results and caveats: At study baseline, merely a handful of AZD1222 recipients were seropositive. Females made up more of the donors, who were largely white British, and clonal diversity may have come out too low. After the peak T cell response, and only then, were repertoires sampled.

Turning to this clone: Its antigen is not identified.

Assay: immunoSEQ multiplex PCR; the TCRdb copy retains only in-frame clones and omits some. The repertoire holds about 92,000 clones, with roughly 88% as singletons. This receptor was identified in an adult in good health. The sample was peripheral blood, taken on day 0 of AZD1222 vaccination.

CDR3: CSVESGLAETQYF. The CDR3 DNA sequence: TGCAGCGTTGAGTCTGGGCTAGCAGAGACCCAGTACTTC. The rearrangement joins TRBV29-1 to TRBJ2-5, with a weak D call TRBD2 (5 bases). The CDR3 sequence is 13 residues long. Germline loops: CDR1 SQVTM, CDR2 ANQGSEA. The V and J ends lost 3 bases and 4 bases respectively, with 12 bases between them.